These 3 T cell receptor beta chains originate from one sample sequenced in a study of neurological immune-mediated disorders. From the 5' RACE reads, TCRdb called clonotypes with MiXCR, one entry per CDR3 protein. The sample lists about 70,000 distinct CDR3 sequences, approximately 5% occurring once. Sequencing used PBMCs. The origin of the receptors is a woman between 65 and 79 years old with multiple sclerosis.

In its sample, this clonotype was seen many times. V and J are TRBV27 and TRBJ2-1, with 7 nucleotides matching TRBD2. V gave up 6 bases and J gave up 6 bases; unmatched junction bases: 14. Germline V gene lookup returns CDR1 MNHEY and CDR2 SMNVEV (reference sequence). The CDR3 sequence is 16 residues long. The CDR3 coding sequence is TGTGCCAGCAGCCATTTTCGGGCTAGCGGCACCAATGAGCAGTTCTTC. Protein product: CASSHFRASGTNEQFF.

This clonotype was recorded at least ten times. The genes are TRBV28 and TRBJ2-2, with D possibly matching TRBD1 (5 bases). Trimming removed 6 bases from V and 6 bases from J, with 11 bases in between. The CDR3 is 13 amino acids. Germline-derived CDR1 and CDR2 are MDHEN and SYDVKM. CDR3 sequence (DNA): TGTGCCAGCAGAACTACAGGCCCCGGGGAGCTGTTTTTT. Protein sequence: CASRTTGPGELFF.

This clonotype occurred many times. The CDR3 DNA is TGTGCCAGTAACGATGGCGGGGAGCTGTTTTTT. This gives the protein CASNDGGELFF. The chain recombines TRBV7-8 with TRBJ2-2; D ambiguous. The germline CDR1 and CDR2 sequences are SGHVS and FQNEAQ. The CDR3 is 11 amino acids. V lost 9 bases, J lost 7 bases, and 9 bases lay in between.